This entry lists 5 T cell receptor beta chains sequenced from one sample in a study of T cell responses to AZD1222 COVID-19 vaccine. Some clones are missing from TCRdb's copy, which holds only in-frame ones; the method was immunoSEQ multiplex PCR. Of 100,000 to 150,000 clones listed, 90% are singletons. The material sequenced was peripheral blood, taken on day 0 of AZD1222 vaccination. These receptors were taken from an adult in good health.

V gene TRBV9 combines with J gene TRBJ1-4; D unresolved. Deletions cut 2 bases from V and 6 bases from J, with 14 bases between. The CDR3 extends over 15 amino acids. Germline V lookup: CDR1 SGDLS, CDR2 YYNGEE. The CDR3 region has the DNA TGTGCCAGCAGCGTGAGGGCCGGGCGGGATGAAAAACTGTTTTTT. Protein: CASSVRAGRDEKLFF.

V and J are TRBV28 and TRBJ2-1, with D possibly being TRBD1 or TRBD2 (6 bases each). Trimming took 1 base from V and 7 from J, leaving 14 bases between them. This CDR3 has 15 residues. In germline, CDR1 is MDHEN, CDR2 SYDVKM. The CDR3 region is CASSLYGEGGNEQFF. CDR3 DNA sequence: TGTGCCAGCAGTTTATACGGCGAGGGGGGAAATGAGCAGTTCTTC. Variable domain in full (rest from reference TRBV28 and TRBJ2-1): DVKVTQSSRYLVKRTGEKVFLECVQDMDHENMFWYRQDPGLGLRLIYFSYDVKMKEKGDIPEGYSVSREKKERFSLILESASTNQTSMYLCASSLYGEGGNEQFFGPGTRLTVL.

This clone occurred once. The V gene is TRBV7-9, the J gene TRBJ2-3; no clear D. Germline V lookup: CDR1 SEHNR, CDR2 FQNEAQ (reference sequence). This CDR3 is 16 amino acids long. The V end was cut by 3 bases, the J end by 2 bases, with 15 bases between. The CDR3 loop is CASSLGQDYHTDTQYF. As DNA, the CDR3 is TGTGCCAGCAGCTTGGGTCAGGATTACCACACAGATACGCAGTATTTT.

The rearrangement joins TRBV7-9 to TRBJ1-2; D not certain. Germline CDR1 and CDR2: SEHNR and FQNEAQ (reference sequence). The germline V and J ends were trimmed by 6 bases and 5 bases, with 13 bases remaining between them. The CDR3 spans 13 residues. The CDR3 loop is CASRPRAEYGYTF. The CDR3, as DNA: TGTGCCAGCAGGCCGCGGGCTGAATATGGCTACACCTTC.

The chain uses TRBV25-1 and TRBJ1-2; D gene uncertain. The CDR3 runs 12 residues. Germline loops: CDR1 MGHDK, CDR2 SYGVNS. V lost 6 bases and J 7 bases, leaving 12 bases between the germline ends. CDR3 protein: CASSGRTVGYTF. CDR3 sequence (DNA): TGTGCCAGCAGCGGCCGGACGGTTGGCTACACCTTC.